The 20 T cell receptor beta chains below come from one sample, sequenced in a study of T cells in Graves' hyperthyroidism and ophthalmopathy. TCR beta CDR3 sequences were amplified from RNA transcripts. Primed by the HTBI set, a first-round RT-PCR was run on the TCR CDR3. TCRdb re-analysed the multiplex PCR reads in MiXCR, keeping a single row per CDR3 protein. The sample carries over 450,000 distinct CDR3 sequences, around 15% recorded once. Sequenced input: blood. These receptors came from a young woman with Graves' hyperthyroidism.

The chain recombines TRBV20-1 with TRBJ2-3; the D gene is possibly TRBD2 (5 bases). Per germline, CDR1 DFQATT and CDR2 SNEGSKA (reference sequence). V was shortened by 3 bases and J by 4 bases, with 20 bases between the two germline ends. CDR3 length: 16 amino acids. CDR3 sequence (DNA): TGCAGTGCTAGCAGCCCGGCTGGGAGAGATGCAGATACGCAGTATTTT. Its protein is CSASSPAGRDADTQYF.

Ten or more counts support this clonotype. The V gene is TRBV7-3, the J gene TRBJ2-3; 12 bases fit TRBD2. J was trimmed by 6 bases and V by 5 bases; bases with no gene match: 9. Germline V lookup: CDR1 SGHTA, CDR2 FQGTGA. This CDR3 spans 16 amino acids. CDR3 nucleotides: TGTGCCAGCAGCCTCCTAGGACTAGCGGGACCGGATACGCAGTATTTT. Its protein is CASSLLGLAGPDTQYF.

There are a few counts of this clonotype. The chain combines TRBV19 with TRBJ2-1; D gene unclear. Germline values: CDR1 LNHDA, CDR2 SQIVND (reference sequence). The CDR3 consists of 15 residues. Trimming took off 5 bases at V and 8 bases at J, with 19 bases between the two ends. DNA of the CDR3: TGTGCCAGTAGTTCTTCGACCAGAGATTTTTATGAGCAGTTCTTC. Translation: CASSSSTRDFYEQFF.

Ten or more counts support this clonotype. The DNA of the CDR3 is TGTGCCAGCAGTTACGGAGGGATTCGGATACCTAATGGCTACACCTTC. Its protein is CASSYGGIRIPNGYTF. The chain uses TRBV6-5 and TRBJ1-2, with unresolved D. The CDR3 covers 16 residues. V lost 2 bases, J lost 6 bases, and 19 bases lay in between. Germline loops: CDR1 MNHEY, CDR2 SVGAGI.

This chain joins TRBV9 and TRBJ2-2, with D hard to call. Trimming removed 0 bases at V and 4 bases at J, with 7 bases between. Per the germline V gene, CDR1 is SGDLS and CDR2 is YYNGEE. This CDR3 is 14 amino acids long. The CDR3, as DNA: TGTGCCAGCAGCGTAGGGCAAATCACCGGGGAGCTGTTTTTT. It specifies CASSVGQITGELFF.

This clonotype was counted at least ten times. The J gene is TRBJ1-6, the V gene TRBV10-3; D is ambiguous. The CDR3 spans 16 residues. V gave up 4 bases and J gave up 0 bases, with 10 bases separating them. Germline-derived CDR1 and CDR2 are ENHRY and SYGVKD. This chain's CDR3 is CAISAGSSSYNSPLHF. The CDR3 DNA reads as TGTGCCATCAGTGCAGGATCGAGCTCCTATAATTCACCCCTCCACTTT.

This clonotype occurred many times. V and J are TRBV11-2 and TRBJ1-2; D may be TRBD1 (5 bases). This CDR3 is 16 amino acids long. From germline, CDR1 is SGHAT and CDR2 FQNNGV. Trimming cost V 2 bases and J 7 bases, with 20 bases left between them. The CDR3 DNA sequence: TGTGCCAGCAGCTTACACACGACAGAGATGGTATCTGGCTACACCTTC. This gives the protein CASSLHTTEMVSGYTF.

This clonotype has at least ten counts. The CDR3 protein is CATRTSGRKRETQYF. CDR3 nucleotides: TGTGCCACGAGGACTAGCGGGAGGAAACGGGAGACCCAGTACTTC. The chain links TRBV27 to TRBJ2-5; TRBD2 agrees at 14 bases. The V gene end was trimmed by 10 bases and the J gene end by 5 bases; junction bases not matched to a gene: 9. The CDR3 sequence is 15 residues long. The germline gives CDR1 MNHEY, CDR2 SMNVEV (reference sequence).

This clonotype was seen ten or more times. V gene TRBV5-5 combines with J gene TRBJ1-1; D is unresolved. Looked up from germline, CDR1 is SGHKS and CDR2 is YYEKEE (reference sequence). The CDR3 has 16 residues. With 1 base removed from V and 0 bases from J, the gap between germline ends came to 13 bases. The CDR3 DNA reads TGTGCCAGCAGCTTGAGTGGTTCCACGATGAACACTGAAGCTTTCTTT. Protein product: CASSLSGSTMNTEAFF.

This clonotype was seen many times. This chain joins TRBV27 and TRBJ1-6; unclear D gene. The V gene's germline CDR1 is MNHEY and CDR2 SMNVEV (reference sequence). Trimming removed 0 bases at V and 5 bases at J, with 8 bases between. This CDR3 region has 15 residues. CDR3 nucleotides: TGTGCCAGCAGTTTATCGCCGGGAAATAATTCACCCCTCCACTTT. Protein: CASSLSPGNNSPLHF.

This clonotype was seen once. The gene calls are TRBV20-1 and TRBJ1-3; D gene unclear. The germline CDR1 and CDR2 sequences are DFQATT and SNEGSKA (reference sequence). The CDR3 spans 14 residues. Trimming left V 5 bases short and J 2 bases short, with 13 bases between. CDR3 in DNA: TGCAGTGCTGCAAGTTTAATGACTGGAAACACCATATATTTT. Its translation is CSAASLMTGNTIYF.

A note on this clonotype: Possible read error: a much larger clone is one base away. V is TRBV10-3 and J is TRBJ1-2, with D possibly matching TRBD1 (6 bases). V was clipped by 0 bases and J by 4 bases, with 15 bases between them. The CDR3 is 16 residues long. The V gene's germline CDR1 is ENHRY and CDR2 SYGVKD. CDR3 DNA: TGTGCCATCAGTGAGTCAGTTACAGGGTCGAGCTATGGCTACACCTTC. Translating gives CAISESVTGSSYGYTF.

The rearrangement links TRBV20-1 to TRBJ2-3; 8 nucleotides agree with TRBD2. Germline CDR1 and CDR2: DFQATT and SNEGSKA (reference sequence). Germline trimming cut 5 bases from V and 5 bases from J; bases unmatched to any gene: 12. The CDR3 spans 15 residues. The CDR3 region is CSAPISGRGRDTQYF. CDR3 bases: TGCAGTGCTCCCATCAGCGGGAGAGGTCGAGATACGCAGTATTTT.

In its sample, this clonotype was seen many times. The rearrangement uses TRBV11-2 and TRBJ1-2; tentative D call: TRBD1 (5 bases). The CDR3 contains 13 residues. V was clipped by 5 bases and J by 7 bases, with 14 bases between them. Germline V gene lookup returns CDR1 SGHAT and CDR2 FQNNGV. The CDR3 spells CASSPARVGGYTF. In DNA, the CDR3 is TGTGCCAGCAGCCCGGCCAGGGTTGGTGGCTACACCTTC.

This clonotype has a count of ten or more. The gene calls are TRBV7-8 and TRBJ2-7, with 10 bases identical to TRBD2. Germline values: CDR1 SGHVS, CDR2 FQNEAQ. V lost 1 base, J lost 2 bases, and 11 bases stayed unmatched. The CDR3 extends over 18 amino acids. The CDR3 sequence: CASSLDPFSSGSAYEQYV. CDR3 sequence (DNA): TGTGCCAGCAGCTTAGACCCCTTCTCTAGCGGGAGTGCCTACGAGCAGTACGTC.

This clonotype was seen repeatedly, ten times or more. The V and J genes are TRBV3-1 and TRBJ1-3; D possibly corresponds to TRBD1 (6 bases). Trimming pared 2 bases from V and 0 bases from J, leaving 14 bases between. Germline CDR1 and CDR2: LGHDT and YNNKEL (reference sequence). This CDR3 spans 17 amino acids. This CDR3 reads CASSQRPTGFSGNTIYF. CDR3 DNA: TGTGCCAGCAGCCAACGCCCCACAGGGTTCTCTGGAAACACCATATATTTT. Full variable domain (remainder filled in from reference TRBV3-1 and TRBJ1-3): DTAVSQTPKYLVTQMGNDKSIKCEQNLGHDTMYWYKQDSKKFLKIMFSYNNKELIINETVPNRFSPKSPDKAHLNLHINSLELGDSAVYFCASSQRPTGFSGNTIYFGEGSWLTVV.

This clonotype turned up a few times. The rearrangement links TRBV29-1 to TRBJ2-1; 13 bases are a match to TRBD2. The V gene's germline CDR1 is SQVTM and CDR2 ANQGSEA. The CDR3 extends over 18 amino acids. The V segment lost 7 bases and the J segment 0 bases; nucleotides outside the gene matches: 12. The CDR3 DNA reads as TGCAGCGGCTCCTCACCGGGACTAGCGGGGAGCTCCTACAATGAGCAGTTCTTC. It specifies CSGSSPGLAGSSYNEQFF.

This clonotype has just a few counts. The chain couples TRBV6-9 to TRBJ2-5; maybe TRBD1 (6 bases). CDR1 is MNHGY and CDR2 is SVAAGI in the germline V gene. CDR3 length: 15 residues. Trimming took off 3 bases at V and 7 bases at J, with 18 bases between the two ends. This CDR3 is CASSYSGTPEGTQYF. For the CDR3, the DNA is TGTGCCAGCAGTTACTCCGGGACACCCGAGGGGACCCAGTACTTC.

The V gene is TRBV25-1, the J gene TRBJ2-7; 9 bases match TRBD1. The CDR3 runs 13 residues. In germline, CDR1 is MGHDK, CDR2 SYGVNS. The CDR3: CAAPGTGIYEQYV. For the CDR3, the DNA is TGTGCAGCCCCCGGGACAGGGATTTACGAGCAGTACGTC.

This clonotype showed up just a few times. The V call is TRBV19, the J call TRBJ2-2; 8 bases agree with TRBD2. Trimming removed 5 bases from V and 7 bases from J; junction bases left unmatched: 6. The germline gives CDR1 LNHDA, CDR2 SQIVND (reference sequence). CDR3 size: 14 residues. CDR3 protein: CASSLPGGGGELFF. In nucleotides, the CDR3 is TGTGCCAGTAGTCTACCGGGGGGGGGCGGGGAGCTGTTTTTT.